Below are 26 T cell receptor beta chains sequenced from a single sample in a study of T cell changes during pregnancy in multiple sclerosis. TCRdb's copy holds only in-frame clones and misses some; the assay was immunoSEQ multiplex PCR. The sample records about 65,000 clones, approximately 92% being singletons. The specimen was CD8+ T cells from peripheral blood mononuclear cells, collected in the third trimester of pregnancy. These TCRs come from a female donor in good health, enrolled as a control in a pregnancy study.

This clone was seen only a few times. V usage is TRBV30 and J usage is TRBJ1-1; D not certain. In germline, CDR1 is GTSNPN, CDR2 SVGIG (reference sequence). V lost 2 bases and J 6 bases, leaving 10 bases between the germline ends. The CDR3 runs 12 residues. CDR3 coding DNA: TGTGCCTGGAGTCCAGGACTGTCTGAAGCTTTCTTT. Protein: CAWSPGLSEAFF. The whole variable domain, remainder taken from reference TRBV30 and TRBJ1-1, is SQTIHQWPATLVQPVGSPLSLECTVEGTSNPNLYWYRQAAGRGLQLLFYSVGIGQISSEVPQNLSASRPQDRQFILSSKKLLLSDSGFYLCAWSPGLSEAFFGQGTRLTVV.

The V gene is TRBV27, the J gene TRBJ2-7; TRBD2 matches 8 bases. CDR1 and CDR2 (germline): MNHEY, SMNVEV (reference sequence). V gave up 7 bases and J gave up 0 bases; unmatched junction bases: 8. This CDR3 is built from 15 residues. DNA of the CDR3: TGTGCCAGCATGCCGGCGGGGGGCTTCTCCTACGAGCAGTACTTC. Protein product: CASMPAGGFSYEQYF.

CDR3 in amino acids: CAISPAGGVDYGYTF. The CDR3 nucleotides are TGTGCCATCAGCCCTGCGGGGGGCGTCGACTATGGCTACACCTTC. The chain recombines TRBV10-3 with TRBJ1-2; tentatively, D is TRBD1 (6 bases). The CDR3 runs to 15 residues. The germline V gene encodes CDR1 ENHRY and CDR2 SYGVKD. V lost 6 bases to trimming and J lost 3 bases, with 17 bases between them.

This clone was found a few times. The chain couples TRBV7-3 to TRBJ2-1; 8 positions agree with TRBD2. The germline V gene has CDR1 SGHTA and CDR2 FQGTGA. The CDR3 contains 15 residues. J lost 4 bases, V lost 3 bases, and 5 bases had no gene match. CDR3 DNA sequence: TGTGCCAGCAGCTTTGCGGGGGGAGAATACAATGAGCAGTTCTTC. As protein: CASSFAGGEYNEQFF.

This chain uses TRBV27 with TRBJ1-6; TRBD1 is a possible D gene (5 bases). The germline gives CDR1 MNHEY, CDR2 SMNVEV (reference sequence). V gave up 7 bases and J gave up 0 bases, with 13 bases separating them. The CDR3 consists of 16 residues. The CDR3 sequence is CASTTDSSSYNSPLHF. For the CDR3, the DNA is TGTGCCAGCACGACAGATTCGAGCTCCTATAATTCACCCCTCCACTTT.

This sequence joins TRBV19 and TRBJ2-7, with D possibly matching TRBD1 (5 bases). This CDR3 has 14 amino acids. V lost 5 bases and J 0 bases, leaving 11 bases between the germline ends. Germline CDR1 and CDR2: LNHDA and SQIVND (reference sequence). The CDR3 bases are TGTGCCAGTAGTGTAGCAGGGTACTCCTACGAGCAGTACTTC. As protein: CASSVAGYSYEQYF. The full variable domain, in which reference TRBV19 and TRBJ2-7 provide the parts outside the CDR3, is DGGITQSPKYLFRKEGQNVTLSCEQNLNHDAMYWYRQDPGQGLRLIYYSQIVNDFQKGDIAEGYSVSREKKESFPLTVTSAQKNPTAFYLCASSVAGYSYEQYFGPGTRLTVT.

This clone was counted once. J is TRBJ2-2 and V is TRBV5-1; tentative D call: TRBD2 (6 bases). Germline V lookup: CDR1 SGHRS, CDR2 YFSETQ. This CDR3 is built from 15 residues. Trimming took off 2 bases at V and 4 bases at J, with 12 bases between the two ends. The chain's CDR3 is CASSFATSITGELFF. The CDR3 nucleotides read TGCGCCAGCAGCTTTGCCACTAGCATCACCGGGGAGCTGTTTTTT.

The V and J genes are TRBV5-6 and TRBJ1-1, with unresolved D. This CDR3 has 13 amino acids. V was clipped by 3 bases and J by 1 base, with 7 bases between them. Germline lookup yields CDR1 SGHDT and CDR2 YYEEEE. CDR3 sequence reads: CASSSGENTEAFF. The CDR3 nucleotides are TGTGCCAGCAGCTCGGGTGAGAACACTGAAGCTTTCTTT.

V usage is TRBV29-1 and J usage is TRBJ2-2; a possible D gene is TRBD2 (6 bases). The CDR3 is 18 amino acids. Germline V gene lookup returns CDR1 SQVTM and CDR2 ANQGSEA. Trimming removed 2 bases at V and 5 bases at J, with 24 bases between. DNA for the CDR3: TGCAGCGTTGAATTCGGGATTGGGGGGAAGTTTCCGACCGGGGAGCTGTTTTTT. Protein: CSVEFGIGGKFPTGELFF.

This chain uses TRBV5-6 with TRBJ1-4; 8 positions match TRBD1. Germline trimming cut 0 bases from V and 2 bases from J; bases unmatched to any gene: 3. Germline V gene data show CDR1 as SGHDT and CDR2 as YYEEEE. This CDR3 spans 16 amino acids. The CDR3: CASSLGQGATNEKLFF. The CDR3 DNA reads as TGTGCCAGCAGCTTGGGTCAGGGGGCGACTAATGAAAAACTGTTTTTT.

The J gene is TRBJ2-7, the V gene TRBV4-3; 10 nucleotides match TRBD2. Germline-derived CDR1 and CDR2 are LGHNA and YSLEER. This CDR3 is built from 15 residues. The ends lost 1 base at V and 3 bases at J; junction bases unmatched: 3. CDR3 amino acids: CASSQGLAGVYEQYF. The CDR3 DNA is TGCGCCAGCAGCCAAGGCCTAGCGGGGGTCTACGAGCAGTACTTC.

The chain recombines TRBV12-5 with TRBJ2-7; possibly TRBD1 for D (5 bases). The germline CDR1 and CDR2 sequences are LGHNT and FRNRAP. V was cut by 5 bases and J by 2 bases, with 13 bases left in between. CDR3 size: 14 residues. CDR3 DNA sequence: TGTGCTAGTGGTCCGGAACAGGACACCTACGAGCAGTACTTC. This gives the protein CASGPEQDTYEQYF.

The rearrangement links TRBV9 to TRBJ1-6; D perhaps matches TRBD1 (5 bases). The germline V gene encodes CDR1 SGDLS and CDR2 YYNGEE. The germline V and J ends were trimmed by 3 bases and 10 bases, with 17 bases remaining between them. The CDR3 runs to 15 residues. DNA of the CDR3: TGTGCCAGCAGCGGGGGGGGGAACGGGGAGTCACCCCTCCACTTT. Translation: CASSGGGNGESPLHF.

The rearrangement uses TRBV27 and TRBJ2-3, with a possible D match to TRBD1 (6 bases). The CDR3 is 14 amino acids. Germline loops: CDR1 MNHEY, CDR2 SMNVEV (reference sequence). Trimming shortened V by 10 bases and J by 0 bases, and 14 bases separated the two germline ends. CDR3: CATRTGSSTDTQYF. The CDR3 coding sequence is TGTGCCACCCGAACAGGGTCTAGCACAGATACGCAGTATTTT.

The CDR3 reads CASSLDGQTSRNTEAFF. The CDR3 nucleotides are TGCGCCAGCAGCTTGGACGGACAGACAAGTCGGAACACTGAAGCTTTCTTT. The chain employs TRBV5-1 and TRBJ1-1; perhaps TRBD1 as D (6 bases). The germline V gene encodes CDR1 SGHRS and CDR2 YFSETQ. CDR3 length: 17 amino acids. Between the trimmed V and J ends, which lost 0 bases and 1 base, there was a span of 16 bases.

This clone was found once. V gene TRBV6-5 combines with J gene TRBJ1-1; no reliable D call. This CDR3 is 13 amino acids long. CDR1 and CDR2 from the germline V gene are MNHEY and SVGAGI. V shed 8 bases and J shed 4 bases, with 14 bases lying between them. CDR3 residues: CASSLAQRTEAFF. The CDR3 region has the DNA TGTGCCAGCTCCCTCGCTCAGCGCACTGAAGCTTTCTTT.

This chain joins TRBV7-9 and TRBJ1-5; TRBD1 matches 7 bases. The CDR3 consists of 16 residues. Per the germline V gene, CDR1 is SEHNR and CDR2 is FQNEAQ (reference sequence). With V trimmed by 4 bases and J by 2 bases, 8 bases remained unmatched. The CDR3 reads CASSSTGSSGNQPQHF. In DNA form, the CDR3 reads TGTGCCAGCAGCTCGACAGGGTCATCGGGCAATCAGCCCCAGCATTTT. The full variable domain, rest sourced from reference TRBV7-9 and TRBJ1-5, is DTGVSQNPRHKITKRGQNVTFRCDPISEHNRLYWYRQTLGQGPEFLTYFQNEAQLEKSRLLSDRFSAERPKGSFSTLEIQRTEQGDSAMYLCASSSTGSSGNQPQHFGDGTRLSIL.

The J gene is TRBJ2-5, the V gene TRBV6-5; TRBD2 agrees at 12 bases. The V and J ends lost 6 bases and 5 bases, in that order; junction bases with no gene match: 7. This CDR3 is 15 amino acids long. The germline V gene has CDR1 MNHEY and CDR2 SVGAGI. The CDR3 DNA follows: TGTGCCAGCAGGCTAGCGGGGGGGGTTCAGGAGACCCAGTACTTC. Translation: CASRLAGGVQETQYF.

The chain couples TRBV27 to TRBJ1-1, with 8 bases aligning to TRBD1. V shed 4 bases and J 7 bases; nucleotides not matched to a gene: 11. The germline V gene has CDR1 MNHEY and CDR2 SMNVEV (reference sequence). CDR3 size: 15 residues. The CDR3 loop is CASSYGTGMGNEAFF. In DNA, the CDR3 is TGTGCCAGCAGTTATGGGACAGGTATGGGGAATGAAGCTTTCTTT.

The chain combines TRBV11-3 with TRBJ1-1; D is perhaps TRBD1 (5 bases). The CDR3 is 13 residues long. The germline V and J ends were trimmed by 5 bases and 4 bases, with 11 bases remaining between them. Germline values: CDR1 SGHNT, CDR2 YENEEA. CDR3 sequence: CASSLRVATEAFF. DNA for the CDR3: TGTGCCAGCAGCCTCAGGGTGGCCACTGAAGCTTTCTTT.

The V gene is TRBV7-9, the J gene TRBJ2-7; tentative D call: TRBD1 (6 bases). The CDR3 length is 13 residues. V was shortened by 5 bases and J by 4 bases, with 12 bases between the two germline ends. CDR1 is SEHNR, CDR2 FQNEAQ, per germline (reference sequence). CDR3 DNA: TGTGCCAGCAGCCAGACCCAGGGGTACGAGCAGTACTTC. Its protein product is CASSQTQGYEQYF.

The chain joins TRBV6-1 to TRBJ2-7, with D hard to call. V was shortened by 4 bases and J by 0 bases, with 7 bases between the two germline ends. Germline values: CDR1 MNHNS, CDR2 SASEGT. This CDR3 is 13 amino acids long. The CDR3 sequence is CASSAFLSYEQYF. The CDR3 DNA sequence: TGTGCCAGCAGTGCGTTTCTCTCCTACGAGCAGTACTTC.

This chain connects TRBV6-6 to TRBJ1-1, with 7 bases lining up with TRBD1. The length of the CDR3 is 13 residues. The V gene's germline CDR1 is MNHNY and CDR2 SVGAGI (reference sequence). The V and J ends lost 10 bases and 0 bases, in that order; junction bases with no gene match: 5. As DNA, the CDR3 is TGTGCCAACCGGGACAGTATGAACACTGAAGCTTTCTTT. Its translation: CANRDSMNTEAFF.

The chain uses TRBV27 and TRBJ1-2; a possible D gene is TRBD1 (6 bases). The V and J ends lost 5 bases and 6 bases respectively, with 22 bases between them. CDR1 is MNHEY and CDR2 is SMNVEV in the germline V gene (reference sequence). The CDR3 is made up of 16 amino acids. The CDR3 loop is CASSLQGTPMGDGYTF. The CDR3 region has the DNA TGTGCCAGCAGTCTACAGGGTACCCCAATGGGGGATGGCTACACCTTC.

V is TRBV13 and J is TRBJ2-2, with D unresolved. V gave up 5 bases and J gave up 1 base, with 8 bases separating them. The CDR3 consists of 14 residues. Per the germline V gene, CDR1 is PRHDT and CDR2 is FYEKMQ (reference sequence). CDR3 sequence reads: CASSVRENTGELFF. The CDR3 DNA is TGTGCCAGCAGCGTAAGAGAGAACACCGGGGAGCTGTTTTTT.

J is TRBJ1-1 and V is TRBV5-1, with 7 bases matching TRBD1. CDR1 SGHRS and CDR2 YFSETQ come from the germline V gene. The CDR3 runs to 15 residues. V shed 2 bases, J shed 1 base, and the junction held 5 bases outside the gene matches. CDR3 in DNA: TGCGCCAGCAGCTTTACAGGGGTGGAGAACACTGAAGCTTTCTTT. It specifies CASSFTGVENTEAFF. Full variable domain (rest looked up from reference TRBV5-1 and TRBJ1-1): KAGVTQTPRYLIKTRGQQVTLSCSPISGHRSVSWYQQTPGQGLQFLFEYFSETQRNKGNFPGRFSGRQFSNSRSEMNVSTLELGDSALYLCASSFTGVENTEAFFGQGTRLTVV.